A selection of T cell receptor beta chains follows, all from one sample in a study of neurological immune-mediated disorders. In TCRdb, the 5' RACE reads were re-called with MiXCR into one record per CDR3 protein. The top ten hold roughly 4.2% of the sample, which has 55,000 to 80,000 distinct CDR3 sequences, roughly 15% seen once. The specimen sequenced was PBMCs. These receptors were collected from a female donor with HTLV-1-associated myelopathy (HAM/TSP). The CDR3 runs from the conserved cysteine through the conserved F or W. The D gene is left open where the match is weak. Clone size is stated in some rows and not others, as once, few, many or a class when expanded.

J | size | V | D | DNA | CDR3
TRBJ2-1 | many | TRBV7-2 | TRBD2 | TGTGCCAGCAGCTATTTAGCGGGGTCCTACAATGAGCAGTTCTTC | CASSYLAGSYNEQFF
TRBJ2-1 | many | TRBV4-3 | - | TGCGCCAGCAGCCAAGCGTGGACAGGGAGGGCGAATGAGCAGTTCTTC | CASSQAWTGRANEQFF
TRBJ2-1 | many | TRBV7-2 | TRBD2 | TGTGCCAGCAGCTTGGTAGCGGGGAATGAGCAGTTCTTC | CASSLVAGNEQFF
TRBJ1-3 | many | TRBV28 | TRBD1 | TGTGCCAGCACCTCTGGGACAGTTTTCTCTGGAAACACCATATATTTT | CASTSGTVFSGNTIYF
TRBJ2-1 | many | TRBV4-1 | TRBD2 | TGCGCCAGCAGCCAAGATGAGGCCGCGGGGGGCCCTCTCTCCTACAATGAGCAGTTCTTC | CASSQDEAAGGPLSYNEQFF
TRBJ1-5 | many | TRBV5-5 | - | TGTGCCAGCAGCTTGGGCCCGAACAGGGACAATCAGCCCCAGCATTTT | CASSLGPNRDNQPQHF
TRBJ2-2 | many | TRBV5-1 | TRBD1 | TGCGCCAGCAGCCCCGGACAGGGAACGAACACCGGGGAGCTGTTTTTT | CASSPGQGTNTGELFF
TRBJ2-2 | many | TRBV12-3/TRBV12-4 | - | TGTGCCACTCGAGCGGACGGTACCGGGGAGCTGTTTTTT | CATRADGTGELFF
TRBJ2-1 | many | TRBV7-9 | - | TGTGCCAGCAGCCTGCTGGGGGACGCCTACAATGAGCAGTTCTTC | CASSLLGDAYNEQFF
TRBJ2-2 | many | TRBV11-3 | - | TGTGCCAGCAAGCCCAATTGGAACACCGGGGAGCTGTTTTTT | CASKPNWNTGELFF
TRBJ2-7 | many | TRBV9 | - | TGTGCCAGCAGCGTAGGCTCCAAGGACCTCTCCGAGCAGTACTTC | CASSVGSKDLSEQYF
TRBJ1-2 | many | TRBV28 | - | TGTGCCAGCAGACCACAGGGAGGCCTACATGGCTACACCTTC | CASRPQGGLHGYTF
TRBJ1-2 | many | TRBV28 | - | TGTGCCAGCAGTTTAGGAGGAACCTATGGCTACACCTTC | CASSLGGTYGYTF
TRBJ1-6 | few | TRBV20-1 | - | TGCAGTGCTAGAATAGGACAGAATGTCTTTAGGTCACCCCTCCACTTT | CSARIGQNVFRSPLHF
TRBJ2-1 | many | TRBV7-2 | TRBD2 | TGTGCCAGCAGCTTAGAACGGGGGGACTCGGAGCAGTTCTTC | CASSLERGDSEQFF
TRBJ1-6 | many | TRBV20-1 | - | TGCAGTGCTAATAAGGGAGGCTCACCCCTCCACTTT | CSANKGGSPLHF
TRBJ2-3 | many | TRBV6-5 | TRBD1 | TGTGCCAGCAGTTACGGCCAGGGGGCTTTCACAGATACGCAGTATTTT | CASSYGQGAFTDTQYF
TRBJ2-4 | many | TRBV20-1 | - | TGCAGTGCTAGTTCCTGGACGGTGGCGAACATTCAGTACTTC | CSASSWTVANIQYF
TRBJ2-7 | many | TRBV6-5 | TRBD1 | TGTGCCAGCAGTCGCCAAATAGGACAGGGATACGAGCAGTACTTC | CASSRQIGQGYEQYF
TRBJ2-3 | many | TRBV12-3/TRBV12-4 | - | TGTGCCAGCAGTATAGGACCCCTTGGCACAGATACGCAGTATTTT | CASSIGPLGTDTQYF
TRBJ2-1 | many | TRBV11-2 | - | TGTGCCAGCAGCTTACGTCAGGGGCTGGAGCAGTTCTTC | CASSLRQGLEQFF
TRBJ1-4 | many | TRBV4-1 | - | TGCGCCAGCAGCCCCGACTCACTAAATGAAAAACTGTTTTTT | CASSPDSLNEKLFF
TRBJ2-3 | - | TRBV11-1 | TRBD2 | TGTGCCAGCAGCCCTCGACTAGCGGGGGTGGCAGATACGCAGTATTTT | CASSPRLAGVADTQYF
TRBJ1-1 | - | TRBV6-2/TRBV6-3 | TRBD1 | TGTGCCAGCAGTTCCCAGGGGGCGAGTACCCAAGCTTTCTTT | CASSSQGASTQAFF
TRBJ2-3 | many | TRBV5-1 | - | TGCGCCAGCAGCGGAAACGGGGGCGTAGATACGCAGTATTTT | CASSGNGGVDTQYF
TRBJ1-1 | many | TRBV7-6 | - | TGTGCCAGCAGCCTCGGGGGCACTGAAGTTTTCTTT | CASSLGGTEVFF
TRBJ2-7 | many | TRBV28 | TRBD1 | TGTGCCAGCTCGACAGGGTACTTATACGAGCAGTACTTC | CASSTGYLYEQYF
TRBJ1-3 | many | TRBV5-1 | - | TGCGCCAGCAGCTTGGACGGCACCTCTGGAAACACCATATATTTT | CASSLDGTSGNTIYF
TRBJ2-1 | few | TRBV4-1 | TRBD2 | TGCGCCAGCAGCCAAGTTGGGACTAGCCTTTACAATGAGCAGTTCTTC | CASSQVGTSLYNEQFF
TRBJ2-3 | many | TRBV24-1 | TRBD2 | TGTGCCACCAGTGACCCCCCGGGGGGGTTCGGCACAGATACGCAGTATTTT | CATSDPPGGFGTDTQYF
TRBJ2-1 | many | TRBV9 | TRBD2 | TGTGCCAGCAGCGTCGGGACTAGCTACAATGAGCAGTTCTTC | CASSVGTSYNEQFF
TRBJ1-5 | many | TRBV11-2 | - | TGTGCCAGCAGCCCTGACGGGATCGGTGGTCAGCCCCAGCATTTT | CASSPDGIGGQPQHF
TRBJ1-3 | many | TRBV20-1 | - | TGCAGTGCTAGTGAGCCTCTTGTAGGGGGTAGGACGAACACCATATATTTT | CSASEPLVGGRTNTIYF
TRBJ2-3 | - | TRBV10-3 | - | TGTGCCATCAGTGAGGCGGGTGCGGACCGAGCGGATACGCAGTATTTT | CAISEAGADRADTQYF
TRBJ2-3 | - | TRBV4-1 | TRBD2 | TGCGCCAGCAGCCCATTAGCGGGGGGGTTCACAGATACGCAGTATTTT | CASSPLAGGFTDTQYF
TRBJ2-7 | many | TRBV20-1 | - | TGCAGTGCTAGAGTATCTACCTACGAGCAGTACTTC | CSARVSTYEQYF
TRBJ2-5 | many | TRBV7-9 | - | TGTGCCAGCAGCCGAACAGCTTACCAAGAGACCCAGTACTTC | CASSRTAYQETQYF
TRBJ2-3 | many | TRBV28 | - | TGTGCCAGCAGTCCCCGGCGGGGTACGCAGTATTTT | CASSPRRGTQYF
TRBJ1-4 | - | TRBV12-3/TRBV12-4 | TRBD1 | TGTGCCAGCAGTTTCTCTGGGACAGGGGAGGAAAAACTGTTTTTT | CASSFSGTGEEKLFF
TRBJ2-7 | - | TRBV4-3 | - | TGCGCCAGCAGCCAAGATTGGAAAGGCTCCTACGAGCAGTACTTC | CASSQDWKGSYEQYF
TRBJ2-6 | - | TRBV5-1 | - | TGCGCCAGCAGACCTGAAACCGGGATTATCGCTGGGGCCAACGTCCTGACTTTC | CASRPETGIIAGANVLTF